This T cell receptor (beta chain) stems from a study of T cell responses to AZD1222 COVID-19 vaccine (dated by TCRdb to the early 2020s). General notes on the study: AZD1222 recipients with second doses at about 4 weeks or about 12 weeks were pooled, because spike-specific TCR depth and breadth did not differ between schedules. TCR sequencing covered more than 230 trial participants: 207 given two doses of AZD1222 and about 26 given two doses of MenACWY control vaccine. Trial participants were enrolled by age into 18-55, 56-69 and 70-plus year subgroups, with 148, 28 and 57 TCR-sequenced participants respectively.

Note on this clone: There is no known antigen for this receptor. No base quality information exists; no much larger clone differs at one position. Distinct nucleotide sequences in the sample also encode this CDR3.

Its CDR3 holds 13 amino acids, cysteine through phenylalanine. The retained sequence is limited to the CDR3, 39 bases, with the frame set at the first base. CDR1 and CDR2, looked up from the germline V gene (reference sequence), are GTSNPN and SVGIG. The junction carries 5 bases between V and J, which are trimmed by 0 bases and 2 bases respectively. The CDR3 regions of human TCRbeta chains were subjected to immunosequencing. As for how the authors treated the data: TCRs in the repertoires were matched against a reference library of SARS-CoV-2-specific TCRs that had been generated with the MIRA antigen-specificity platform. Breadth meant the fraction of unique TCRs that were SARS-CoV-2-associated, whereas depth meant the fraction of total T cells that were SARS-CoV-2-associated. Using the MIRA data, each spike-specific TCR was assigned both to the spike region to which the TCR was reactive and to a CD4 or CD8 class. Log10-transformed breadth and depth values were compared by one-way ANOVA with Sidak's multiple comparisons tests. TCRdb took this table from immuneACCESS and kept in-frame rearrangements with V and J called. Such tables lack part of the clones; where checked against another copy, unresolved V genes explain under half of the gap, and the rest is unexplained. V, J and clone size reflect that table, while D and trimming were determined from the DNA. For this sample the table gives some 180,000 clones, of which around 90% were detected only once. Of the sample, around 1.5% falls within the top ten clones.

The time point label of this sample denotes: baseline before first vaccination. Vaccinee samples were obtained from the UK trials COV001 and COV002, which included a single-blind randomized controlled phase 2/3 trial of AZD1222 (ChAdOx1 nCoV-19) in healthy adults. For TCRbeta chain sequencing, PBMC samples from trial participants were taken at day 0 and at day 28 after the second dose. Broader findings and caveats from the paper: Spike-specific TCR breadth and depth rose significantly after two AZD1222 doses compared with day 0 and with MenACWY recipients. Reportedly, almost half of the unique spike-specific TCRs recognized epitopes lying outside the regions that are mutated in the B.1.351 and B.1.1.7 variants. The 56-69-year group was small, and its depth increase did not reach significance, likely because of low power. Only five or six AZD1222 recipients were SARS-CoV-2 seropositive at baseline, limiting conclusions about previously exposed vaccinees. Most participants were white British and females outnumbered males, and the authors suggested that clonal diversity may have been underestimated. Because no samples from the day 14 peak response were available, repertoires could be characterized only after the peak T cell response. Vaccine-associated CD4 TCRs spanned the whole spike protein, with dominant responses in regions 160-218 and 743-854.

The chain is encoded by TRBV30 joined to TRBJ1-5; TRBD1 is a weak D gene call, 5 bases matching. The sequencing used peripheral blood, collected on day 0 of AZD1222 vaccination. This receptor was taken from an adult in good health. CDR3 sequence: CAWSVQGNQPQHF. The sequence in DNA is TGTGCCTGGAGTGTACAGGGCAATCAGCCCCAGCATTTT. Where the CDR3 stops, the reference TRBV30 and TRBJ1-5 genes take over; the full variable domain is SQTIHQWPATLVQPVGSPLSLECTVEGTSNPNLYWYRQAAGRGLQLLFYSVGIGQISSEVPQNLSASRPQDRQFILSSKKLLLSDSGFYLCAWSVQGNQPQHFGDGTRLSIL.